These 24 T cell receptor beta chains originate from one sample sequenced in a study of PD-1 blockade in classical Hodgkin lymphoma. Clones were read by immunoSEQ multiplex PCR, and TCRdb kept only the in-frame ones, dropping some. Of tens of thousands of clones in the sample, around 94% were seen once. Sample time point: cycle 4 day 1 (C4D1), after more than five weeks of nivolumab. Each patient experienced a relapse that followed autologous stem cell transplantation, and brentuximab vedotin exposure varied. The sequences come from peripheral blood mononuclear cells (PBMCs), collected before the fourth cycle of nivolumab. The origin of the receptors is a human donor with classical Hodgkin lymphoma.

This clone was detected once. The chain carries TRBV18 and TRBJ1-4; weak D call: TRBD1 (5 bases). With 0 bases removed from V and 7 bases from J, the gap between germline ends came to 12 bases. The CDR3 contains 15 residues. Germline assignment: CDR1 KGHSH and CDR2 LQKENI. CDR3 DNA: TGTGCCAGCTCACCACCCGGGCGGGGCCCTGAAAAACTGTTTTTT. As protein: CASSPPGRGPEKLFF. The full variable domain, with the rest looked up from reference TRBV18 and TRBJ1-4, is NAGVMQNPRHLVRRRGQEARLRCSPMKGHSHVYWYRQLPEEGLKFMVYLQKENIIDESGMPKERFSAEFPKEGPSILRIQQVVRGDSAAYFCASSPPGRGPEKLFFGSGTQLSVL.

The rearrangement uses TRBV28 and TRBJ2-3, with 7 positions matching TRBD2. The V segment lost 1 base and the J segment 3 bases; nucleotides outside the gene matches: 7. There are 16 residues in the CDR3. CDR1 and CDR2 from the germline V gene are MDHEN and SYDVKM. Here the CDR3 reads CASSLLGGSFTDTQYF. The CDR3 nucleotides read TGTGCCAGCAGTTTATTGGGCGGGAGTTTTACAGATACGCAGTATTTT.

V and J are TRBV29-1 and TRBJ2-3; D is undetermined. CDR3 length equals 14 residues. Trimming left V 0 bases short and J 4 bases short, with 11 bases between. In germline, CDR1 is SQVTM, CDR2 ANQGSEA. The CDR3, as DNA: TGCAGCGTTGAAGACCGCACAAACCCAGATACGCAGTATTTT. Its translation: CSVEDRTNPDTQYF.

V is TRBV6-6 and J is TRBJ2-5, with 7 nucleotides matching TRBD2. The germline gives CDR1 MNHNY, CDR2 SVGAGI (reference sequence). Trimming cost V 1 base and J 11 bases; bases outside gene matches: 16. This CDR3 is 16 amino acids long. The CDR3 coding sequence is TGTGCCAGCAGTTACTTAGCGGGCGGGGCGGCCGAGGAGCAGTACTTC. Amino acid sequence: CASSYLAGGAAEEQYF.

The V call is TRBV19, the J call TRBJ1-2; 8 positions match TRBD1. V dropped 5 bases and J dropped 8; count of bases not matched to a gene: 4. CDR3 length: 12 residues. CDR1 and CDR2 from the germline V gene are LNHDA and SQIVND (reference sequence). The chain's CDR3 is CASSRTGRGYTF. In DNA, the CDR3 is TGTGCCAGTAGTCGGACAGGGCGCGGCTACACCTTC.

The genes are TRBV5-6 and TRBJ1-5; a possible D gene is TRBD1 (6 bases). The V end was cut by 0 bases, the J end by 5 bases, with 15 bases between. Germline V CDR1 and CDR2: SGHDT, YYEEEE. The CDR3 loop spans 16 amino acids. CDR3 region: CASSLGRGRVDQPQHF. The CDR3 nucleotides are TGTGCCAGCAGCTTGGGCAGGGGACGGGTTGATCAGCCCCAGCATTTT.

This clone has just a few counts. The chain uses TRBV5-6 and TRBJ1-2; 10 nucleotides match TRBD1. J was trimmed by 3 bases and V by 4 bases; bases with no gene match: 9. This CDR3 has 16 residues. Germline assignment: CDR1 SGHDT and CDR2 YYEEEE. CDR3 protein: CASSANRDRGYYGYTF. CDR3 DNA sequence: TGTGCCAGCAGCGCGAACAGGGACAGGGGATACTATGGCTACACCTTC.

The chain links TRBV10-3 to TRBJ1-3, with D unresolved. This CDR3 spans 13 amino acids. The V gene lost 11 bases and the J gene lost 8 bases, with 19 bases spanning the gap. Germline-derived CDR1 and CDR2 are ENHRY and SYGVKD. The CDR3 protein is CASAPGGDHTIYF. The CDR3 nucleotides read TGTGCCTCCGCCCCGGGCGGAGACCACACCATATATTTT.

The rearrangement links TRBV5-4 to TRBJ2-5, with 7 bases that match TRBD1. The CDR3 spans 14 residues. Germline CDR1 SGHNT, CDR2 YYREEE (reference sequence). J gave up 5 bases and V 5 bases, and 9 bases lay outside the gene matches. CDR3 DNA: TGTGCCAGCAGTTGGACAGGAGAGGGGGAGACCCAGTACTTC. It specifies CASSWTGEGETQYF.

The chain has TRBV28 and TRBJ2-1, with 8 bases that match TRBD2. The CDR3 has 17 amino acids. Germline V lookup: CDR1 MDHEN, CDR2 SYDVKM. J gave up 1 base and V 3 bases, and 8 bases lay outside the gene matches. CDR3 DNA sequence: TGTGCCAGCAGTTTCGCGGCGGGAGGTCCGTCCTACAATGAGCAGTTCTTC. Amino acid sequence: CASSFAAGGPSYNEQFF.

The V and J genes are TRBV6-5 and TRBJ2-2; D unclear. Germline values: CDR1 MNHEY, CDR2 SVGAGI. The CDR3 sequence is 16 residues long. Between the trimmed V and J ends, which lost 2 bases and 3 bases, there was a span of 13 bases. DNA for the CDR3: TGTGCCAGCAGTTACGTGGCAGCCCCCGACACCGGGGAGCTGTTTTTT. It specifies CASSYVAAPDTGELFF.

J is TRBJ2-7 and V is TRBV7-6, with D maybe TRBD2 (6 bases). The germline CDR1 and CDR2 sequences are SGHVS and FNYEAQ. There are 13 residues in the CDR3. With 1 base removed from V and 4 bases from J, the gap between germline ends came to 8 bases. CDR3 nucleotides: TGTGCCAGCAGCTTAGGGGGGGAATACGAGCAGTACTTC. Residues: CASSLGGEYEQYF.

The V and J genes are TRBV18 and TRBJ2-2, with 14 bases lining up with TRBD2. The CDR3 is 19 amino acids. From germline, CDR1 is KGHSH and CDR2 LQKENI. V shed 3 bases, J shed 4 bases, and the junction held 10 bases outside the gene matches. The CDR3 coding sequence is TGTGCCAGCTCACCTCTACCCGGGACTAGCGGGAGTCGCACCGGGGAGCTGTTTTTT. As protein: CASSPLPGTSGSRTGELFF.

This chain connects TRBV5-1 to TRBJ2-1; 8 bases are a match to TRBD1. Trimming cost V 6 bases and J 4 bases; bases outside gene matches: 15. The germline V gene encodes CDR1 SGHRS and CDR2 YFSETQ. This CDR3 is 17 amino acids long. DNA for the CDR3: TGCGCCAGCACCATATCCGGTGGACAGGGATCGTACAATGAGCAGTTCTTC. It is translated as CASTISGGQGSYNEQFF.

The chain joins TRBV2 to TRBJ2-7; D is ambiguous. Germline assignment: CDR1 SNHLY and CDR2 FYNNEI. V lost 6 bases, J lost 7 bases, and 10 bases lay in between. This CDR3 comprises 11 residues. The CDR3 sequence is CASREILEQYF. In nucleotides, the CDR3 is TGTGCCAGCAGGGAAATCCTAGAGCAGTACTTC.

This clone was recorded only once. The chain couples TRBV14 to TRBJ2-7; 7 nucleotides match TRBD2. Germline values: CDR1 SGHDN, CDR2 FVKESK. With V trimmed by 3 bases and J by 1 base, 6 bases remained unmatched. The CDR3 has 15 residues. This CDR3 reads CASSQVAGGSYEQYF. The DNA for the CDR3 is TGTGCCAGCAGCCAGGTAGCGGGTGGGTCCTACGAGCAGTACTTC.

The V and J genes are TRBV6-4 and TRBJ2-4; D tentatively fits TRBD1 or TRBD2 (5 bases each). The germline V gene has CDR1 MRHNA and CDR2 SNTAGT. There are 17 residues in the CDR3. Trimming left V 6 bases short and J 2 bases short, with 20 bases between. This CDR3 reads CASSPQKGPLPKNIQYF. CDR3 sequence (DNA): TGTGCCAGCAGCCCACAAAAGGGACCGCTCCCCAAAAACATTCAGTACTTC.

In its sample, this clone was seen once. The rearrangement uses TRBV18 and TRBJ2-5, with 8 bases aligning to TRBD2. V lost 6 bases, J lost 2 bases, and 8 bases stayed unmatched. Germline V gene data show CDR1 as KGHSH and CDR2 as LQKENI. The CDR3 extends over 15 amino acids. CDR3 DNA: TGTGCCAGCTCCCACCACGGCGGGAGGCAAGAGACCCAGTACTTC. Protein: CASSHHGGRQETQYF.

The chain is built from TRBV7-8 and TRBJ2-7; 8 positions match TRBD2. The germline V gene has CDR1 SGHVS and CDR2 FQNEAQ. This CDR3 has 14 amino acids. V lost 5 bases and J lost 2; bases outside the gene matches: 5. The CDR3 DNA is TGTGCCAGCAGCCCAACCGGGGGGGCCTACGAGCAGTACTTC. This codes for CASSPTGGAYEQYF.

This chain connects TRBV19 to TRBJ2-1; unclear D gene. CDR3 length: 11 residues. From germline, CDR1 is LNHDA and CDR2 SQIVND (reference sequence). The ends were cut back, 6 bases at V and 4 bases at J, with 4 bases in the middle. CDR3: CASSLYNEQFF. DNA for the CDR3: TGTGCCAGTAGCTTGTACAATGAGCAGTTCTTC.

V gene TRBV7-2 combines with J gene TRBJ2-1; TRBD2 matches 10 bases. The CDR3 is 15 residues long. The V gene end was trimmed by 1 base and the J gene end by 7 bases; junction bases not matched to a gene: 4. Germline CDR1 SGHTA, CDR2 FQGNSA. The DNA of the CDR3 is TGTGCCAGCAGCTTAGTCAGCGGGGGGGCGAATGAGCAGTTCTTC. Amino acid sequence: CASSLVSGGANEQFF.

This chain uses TRBV6-4 with TRBJ1-5; D unresolved. Germline values: CDR1 MRHNA, CDR2 SNTAGT. The CDR3 consists of 10 residues. Trimming pared 6 bases from V and 8 bases from J, leaving 5 bases between. The CDR3 loop reads CASRTEPQHF. DNA for the CDR3: TGTGCCAGCAGAACCGAGCCCCAGCATTTT.

The chain couples TRBV19 to TRBJ2-5; D is uncertain. V gave up 1 base and J gave up 4 bases, with 7 bases separating them. This CDR3 has 13 amino acids. Germline values: CDR1 LNHDA, CDR2 SQIVND (reference sequence). CDR3 residues: CASSIGVLETQYF. In DNA form, the CDR3 reads TGTGCCAGTAGTATAGGGGTACTAGAGACCCAGTACTTC. The whole variable domain, remainder taken from reference TRBV19 and TRBJ2-5, is DGGITQSPKYLFRKEGQNVTLSCEQNLNHDAMYWYRQDPGQGLRLIYYSQIVNDFQKGDIAEGYSVSREKKESFPLTVTSAQKNPTAFYLCASSIGVLETQYFGPGTRLLVL.

V gene TRBV4-1 combines with J gene TRBJ2-7; D is perhaps TRBD1 (6 bases). V lost 1 base to trimming and J lost 2 bases, with 15 bases between them. Germline V CDR1 and CDR2: MGHRA, YSYEKL. This CDR3 comprises 16 residues. The CDR3 bases are TGCGCCAGCAGCCAAGTGACAGGAGGTCACGCCTACGAGCAGTACTTC. Encoded protein: CASSQVTGGHAYEQYF.